This T cell receptor beta chain was retrieved from a study of beta chain features in type 1 diabetes. Study-level findings and limits: A pattern of fewer insertions and more deletions at VDJ junctions was seen in type 1 diabetes patients. cDNA-based reads could over-represent cells with high TCR expression. Type 1 diabetes patients had TCRB CDR3s that were shorter (moderately but significantly so) in all four CD4+ subsets.

CDR1 SGHAT and CDR2 FQNNGV come from the germline V gene. Trimming pared 5 bases from V and 8 bases from J, leaving 15 bases between. The CDR3 contains 14 residues. Since all of the isolated RNA was reverse transcribed, expressed TCRB transcripts were what got sequenced. Produced via immunoSEQ multiplex PCR; TCRdb's table is partial and in-frame only. This table has 630,000 or so clones, roughly 13% appearing once. Comment on this clone: Its cognate antigen is unknown.

Sequencing input: naive CD4+ T cells from blood. This sequence joins TRBV11-2 and TRBJ2-2, with a possible D match to TRBD2 (6 bases). The clonotype comes from a man aged 18 to 29 with type 1 diabetes. The CDR3 region is CASSGQGGIGELFF. The CDR3 DNA is TGTGCCAGCAGCGGCCAGGGAGGTATAGGGGAGCTGTTTTTT.